The 30 T cell receptor beta chains below were found in one sample sequenced in a study of technical replicates of blood from a few donors. This table comes from immunoSEQ multiplex PCR, and its TCRdb copy is limited to in-frame clones, with some not included. The sample gives some 85,000 clones, over 90% of which show up once; around 0.42% is in the top ten. The sample was T cells isolated from PBMCs. Every receptor here comes from a human donor in good health.

V is TRBV7-9 and J is TRBJ1-5; 7 bases match TRBD1. Germline trimming cut 4 bases from V and 7 bases from J; bases unmatched to any gene: 10. This CDR3 is built from 15 residues. CDR1 and CDR2 (germline): SEHNR, FQNEAQ (reference sequence). CDR3 DNA sequence: TGTGCCAGCAGCTCCGGCGGTGAAGGGGGCCAGCCCCAGCATTTT. As protein: CASSSGGEGGQPQHF.

Only one count was recorded for this clone. This chain connects TRBV9 to TRBJ2-2, with D possibly TRBD2 on 5 matching bases. This CDR3 has 14 amino acids. V lost 4 bases to trimming and J lost 5 bases, with 12 bases between them. Germline V gives CDR1 SGDLS, CDR2 YYNGEE. CDR3 sequence reads: CASSPLTGTGELFF. In DNA form, the CDR3 reads TGTGCCAGCAGCCCTCTGACGGGAACCGGGGAGCTGTTTTTT.

The V gene is TRBV6-1, the J gene TRBJ1-5; D gene unclear. This CDR3 is built from 13 residues. Trimming removed 8 bases at V and 5 bases at J, with 13 bases between. Per the germline V gene, CDR1 is MNHNS and CDR2 is SASEGT. DNA of the CDR3: TGTGCCAGCCAAAGCGACTTATATCAGCCCCAGCATTTT. Encoded protein: CASQSDLYQPQHF.

This chain links TRBV20-1 with TRBJ2-7; D perhaps matches TRBD2 (5 bases). V lost 6 bases and J lost 1, with 7 bases in between. This CDR3 spans 11 amino acids. Germline-derived CDR1 and CDR2 are DFQATT and SNEGSKA (reference sequence). The CDR3 here is CSARTSYEQYF. The CDR3 nucleotides are TGCAGTGCGAGGACTTCCTACGAGCAGTACTTC.

This chain uses TRBV10-1 with TRBJ2-3; D is ambiguous. Trimming pared 0 bases from V and 1 base from J, leaving 20 bases between. The CDR3 runs to 19 residues. Germline V gene sequence: CDR1 WNHNN, CDR2 SYGVQD (reference sequence). DNA of the CDR3: TGCGCCAGCAGTGAGTCGAGCTCTAGAATTTCCCCCCGCACAGATACGCAGTATTTT. Amino acid sequence: CASSESSSRISPRTDTQYF.

This rearrangement joins TRBV6-1 to TRBJ1-1; a weak D match, TRBD1 (5 bases). Germline CDR1 is MNHNS and CDR2 is SASEGT. This CDR3 is built from 13 residues. The ends were cut back, 2 bases at V and 11 bases at J, with 15 bases in the middle. In DNA, the CDR3 is TGTGCCAGCAGTGAAACGCAGGGCGGGGGGGCTTTCTTT. Protein product: CASSETQGGGAFF.

The chain is built from TRBV20-1 and TRBJ2-6, with D perhaps TRBD1 (6 bases). Trimming stripped 4 bases from V and 12 bases from J, with 10 bases between. CDR3 length: 11 amino acids. The germline V gene has CDR1 DFQATT and CDR2 SNEGSKA (reference sequence). CDR3 sequence: CSATDRLVLTF. For the CDR3, the DNA is TGCAGTGCTACTGACAGGCTCGTCCTGACTTTC.

The chain links TRBV25-1 to TRBJ2-1, with TRBD2 matching 8 bases. The J segment lost 7 bases and the V segment lost 5 bases, leaving 7 bases of the junction unmatched. The length of the CDR3 is 14 residues. The germline CDR1 and CDR2 sequences are MGHDK and SYGVNS. CDR3 loop: CASSMPGGPNEQFF. Here the CDR3 DNA reads TGTGCCAGCAGTATGCCGGGAGGGCCAAATGAGCAGTTCTTC.

The rearrangement links TRBV29-1 to TRBJ1-2; D gene uncertain. The CDR3 contains 11 residues. Germline assignment: CDR1 SQVTM and CDR2 ANQGSEA. V dropped 6 bases and J dropped 4 bases, with 9 bases sitting between them. The DNA for the CDR3 is TGCAGCGTCGAAAACAGCTATGGCTACACCTTC. Translation: CSVENSYGYTF.

This clone has just one count. The chain has TRBV2 and TRBJ1-1, with D hard to call. The CDR3 contains 14 residues. Trimming stripped 2 bases from V and 5 bases from J, with 12 bases between. Germline lookup yields CDR1 SNHLY and CDR2 FYNNEI. CDR3 nucleotides: TGTGCCAGCAGTGAAAAAGGTGCCAGGACTGAAGCTTTCTTT. Translation: CASSEKGARTEAFF. Complete variable domain (other parts from reference TRBV2 and TRBJ1-1): EPEVTQTPSHQVTQMGQEVILRCVPISNHLYFYWYRQILGQKVEFLVSFYNNEISEKSEIFDDQFSVERPDGSNFTLKIRSTKLEDSAMYFCASSEKGARTEAFFGQGTRLTVV.

The V call is TRBV4-1, the J call TRBJ2-1, with a possible D match to TRBD1 (6 bases). From germline, CDR1 is MGHRA and CDR2 YSYEKL. This CDR3 spans 12 amino acids. V lost 4 bases and J 7 bases, leaving 8 bases between the germline ends. The CDR3 DNA reads as TGCGCCAGCAGCCTCGGACAGAATGAGCAGTTCTTC. Translating it yields CASSLGQNEQFF.

The chain carries TRBV7-2 and TRBJ2-1, with 11 bases matching TRBD2. The V and J ends lost 1 base and 9 bases, in that order; junction bases with no gene match: 8. Germline V CDR1 and CDR2: SGHTA, FQGNSA. CDR3 size: 16 residues. The CDR3 sequence is CASSLVSLAGGGEQFF. As DNA, the CDR3 is TGTGCCAGCAGCTTAGTCTCCCTAGCGGGAGGAGGTGAGCAGTTCTTC.

This clone was seen once. V and J are TRBV7-2 and TRBJ2-7; 7 bases align to TRBD2. Germline trimming cut 11 bases from V and 4 bases from J; bases unmatched to any gene: 11. The CDR3 extends over 13 amino acids. From germline, CDR1 is SGHTA and CDR2 FQGNSA. This CDR3 is CAVGGGPSYEQYF. In DNA, the CDR3 is TGTGCCGTCGGGGGAGGGCCTAGTTACGAGCAGTACTTC.

This chain uses TRBV10-3 with TRBJ2-7; D uncertain. Germline values: CDR1 ENHRY, CDR2 SYGVKD. CDR3 size: 13 residues. With 4 bases removed from V and 2 bases from J, the gap between germline ends came to 9 bases. The CDR3 is CAISAGPAYEQYF. The CDR3 DNA is TGTGCCATCAGTGCTGGCCCTGCCTACGAGCAGTACTTC.

The V gene is TRBV2, the J gene TRBJ2-7, with TRBD2 as a possible D gene (5 bases). This CDR3 has 14 amino acids. Germline V CDR1 and CDR2: SNHLY, FYNNEI. V shed 5 bases and J shed 0 bases, with 11 bases lying between them. The CDR3 DNA follows: TGTGCCAGCAGTAGGAGCGGTAGCTCCTACGAGCAGTACTTC. This sequence encodes CASSRSGSSYEQYF. The full variable domain, completed using reference TRBV2 and TRBJ2-7, is EPEVTQTPSHQVTQMGQEVILRCVPISNHLYFYWYRQILGQKVEFLVSFYNNEISEKSEIFDDQFSVERPDGSNFTLKIRSTKLEDSAMYFCASSRSGSSYEQYFGPGTRLTVT.

The chain joins TRBV4-3 to TRBJ2-2; 10 bases are a match to TRBD2. This CDR3 spans 17 amino acids. The V and J ends lost 4 bases and 5 bases, in that order; junction bases with no gene match: 10. Germline V gives CDR1 LGHNA, CDR2 YSLEER. Here the CDR3 reads CASSLRVAGGGTGELFF. In DNA form, the CDR3 reads TGCGCCAGCAGCCTGAGGGTAGCGGGAGGTGGAACCGGGGAGCTGTTTTTT.

The V gene is TRBV19, the J gene TRBJ2-6; 10 bases map to TRBD1. Germline V gene lookup returns CDR1 LNHDA and CDR2 SQIVND (reference sequence). Trimming removed 7 bases from V and 1 base from J; junction bases left unmatched: 10. This CDR3 contains 18 residues. This CDR3 is CASTRGQGFVSGANVLTF. The CDR3 DNA sequence: TGTGCCAGTACCCGGGGACAGGGGTTCGTGTCTGGGGCCAACGTCCTGACTTTC.

The chain is built from TRBV7-9 and TRBJ1-3; TRBD1 matches at 8 bases. J was trimmed by 1 base and V by 1 base; bases with no gene match: 6. The CDR3 runs to 17 residues. CDR1 is SEHNR and CDR2 is FQNEAQ in the germline V gene (reference sequence). DNA of the CDR3: TGTGCCAGCAGCTTAGACACAGGGGGACAGTCTGGAAACACCATATATTTT. Translating gives CASSLDTGGQSGNTIYF.

The V gene is TRBV4-3, the J gene TRBJ2-7, with 7 nucleotides matching TRBD1. After removal of 1 base from V and 3 bases from J, the junction contained 6 bases not matched to a gene. Germline values: CDR1 LGHNA, CDR2 YSLEER. This CDR3 is 15 amino acids long. CDR3 in amino acids: CASSQAGTEIYEQYF. The CDR3, as DNA: TGCGCCAGCAGCCAAGCCGGGACAGAGATCTACGAGCAGTACTTC.

The count of this clone is one. The chain recombines TRBV4-2 with TRBJ2-1; 8 bases align to TRBD1. The CDR3 spans 17 residues. Germline V gene data show CDR1 as LGHNA and CDR2 as YNFKEQ. The V and J ends lost 1 base and 3 bases, in that order; junction bases with no gene match: 8. For the CDR3, the DNA is TGTGCCAGCAGCCAAGTAGATATACAGGGGGTCTACAATGAGCAGTTCTTC. Residues: CASSQVDIQGVYNEQFF.

The rearrangement uses TRBV6-5 and TRBJ2-7; 8 bases match TRBD2. Germline CDR1 MNHEY, CDR2 SVGAGI. The CDR3 loop spans 15 amino acids. The ends lost 0 bases at V and 3 bases at J; junction bases unmatched: 4. This chain's CDR3 is CASSYSRGGIYEQYF. The CDR3 region has the DNA TGTGCCAGCAGTTACTCCCGGGGGGGTATCTACGAGCAGTACTTC.

The V and J genes are TRBV7-9 and TRBJ2-3; 12 bases are a match to TRBD2. Per germline, CDR1 SEHNR and CDR2 FQNEAQ (reference sequence). CDR3 length: 16 residues. Trimming took 5 bases from V and 6 from J; bases not matched to a gene: 9. In nucleotides, the CDR3 is TGTGCCAGCAGCCTACTGACTAGCGGGAGACTGGATACGCAGTATTTT. Its translation is CASSLLTSGRLDTQYF.

This clone appeared a few times. V and J are TRBV9 and TRBJ2-3, with D possibly TRBD1 on 5 matching bases. CDR1 is SGDLS and CDR2 is YYNGEE in the germline V gene. Trimming shortened V by 4 bases and J by 3 bases, and 15 bases separated the two germline ends. The CDR3 covers 15 residues. CDR3 nucleotides: TGTGCCAGCAGCCTCAGGGCACATGGAACAGATACGCAGTATTTT. Protein sequence: CASSLRAHGTDTQYF.

This rearrangement joins TRBV19 to TRBJ1-2; D might be TRBD1 (5 bases). This CDR3 has 14 residues. The germline gives CDR1 LNHDA, CDR2 SQIVND (reference sequence). V shed 1 base and J shed 3 bases, with 9 bases lying between them. In nucleotides, the CDR3 is TGTGCCAGTAGTATAGGGGGCAGCGACTATGGCTACACCTTC. Protein product: CASSIGGSDYGYTF.

The J gene is TRBJ2-1, the V gene TRBV10-3; D remains unclear. V was pared by 3 bases and J by 9 bases, with 12 bases between. The CDR3 consists of 13 residues. Looked up from germline, CDR1 is ENHRY and CDR2 is SYGVKD. The CDR3 here is CAISDVILVEQFF. CDR3 bases: TGTGCCATCAGTGACGTGATATTAGTTGAGCAGTTCTTC.

The genes are TRBV6-5 and TRBJ2-3, with 7 bases that match TRBD1. The V gene's germline CDR1 is MNHEY and CDR2 SVGAGI. There are 14 residues in the CDR3. Trimming cost V 5 bases and J 8 bases; bases outside gene matches: 10. CDR3: CASSREKGAGTQYF. CDR3 bases: TGTGCCAGCAGTAGAGAAAAGGGGGCAGGTACGCAGTATTTT.

This chain links TRBV2 with TRBJ2-1; tentative D call: TRBD2 (6 bases). The CDR3 contains 13 residues. Trimming stripped 0 bases from V and 7 bases from J, with 7 bases between. Germline V CDR1 and CDR2: SNHLY, FYNNEI. The DNA of the CDR3 is TGTGCCAGCAGTGAAGCGGAGGGTAATGAGCAGTTCTTC. This gives the protein CASSEAEGNEQFF.

The V and J genes are TRBV7-8 and TRBJ2-1, with 7 positions matching TRBD1. This CDR3 contains 15 residues. The germline CDR1 and CDR2 sequences are SGHVS and FQNEAQ. V lost 1 base, J lost 3 bases, and 3 bases stayed unmatched. Written as DNA, the CDR3 is TGTGCCAGCAGCTTAGTACAGGGGTTCTACAATGAGCAGTTCTTC. It encodes CASSLVQGFYNEQFF.

This clone came up once. The rearrangement joins TRBV5-4 to TRBJ2-3; TRBD1 might be the D (6 bases). The V and J ends lost 4 bases and 5 bases respectively, with 17 bases between them. CDR1 SGHNT and CDR2 YYREEE come from the germline V gene (reference sequence). The CDR3 consists of 15 residues. CDR3 nucleotides: TGTGCCAGCAGCCCTGGGGCAGGGGATATAGATACGCAGTATTTT. Translated, it gives CASSPGAGDIDTQYF.

This rearrangement joins TRBV7-6 to TRBJ1-5; maybe TRBD1 (6 bases). CDR3 length: 16 amino acids. CDR1 is SGHVS and CDR2 is FNYEAQ in the germline V gene. Trimming took 2 bases from V and 4 from J, leaving 15 bases between them. In nucleotides, the CDR3 is TGTGCCAGCAGCTTAAGTACACAGGGCCTAAATCAGCCCCAGCATTTT. This encodes CASSLSTQGLNQPQHF.